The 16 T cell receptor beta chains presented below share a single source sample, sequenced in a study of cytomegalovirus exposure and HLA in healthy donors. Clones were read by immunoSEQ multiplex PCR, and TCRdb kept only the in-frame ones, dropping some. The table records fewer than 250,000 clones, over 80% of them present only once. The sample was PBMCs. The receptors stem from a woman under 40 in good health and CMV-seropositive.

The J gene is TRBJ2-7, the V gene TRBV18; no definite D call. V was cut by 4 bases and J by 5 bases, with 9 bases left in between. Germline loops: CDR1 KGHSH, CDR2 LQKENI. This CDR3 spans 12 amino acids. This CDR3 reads CASSQPGHEQYF. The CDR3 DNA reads TGTGCCAGCTCACAACCCGGACACGAGCAGTACTTC. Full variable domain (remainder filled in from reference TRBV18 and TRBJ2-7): NAGVMQNPRHLVRRRGQEARLRCSPMKGHSHVYWYRQLPEEGLKFMVYLQKENIIDESGMPKERFSAEFPKEGPSILRIQQVVRGDSAAYFCASSQPGHEQYFGPGTRLTVT.

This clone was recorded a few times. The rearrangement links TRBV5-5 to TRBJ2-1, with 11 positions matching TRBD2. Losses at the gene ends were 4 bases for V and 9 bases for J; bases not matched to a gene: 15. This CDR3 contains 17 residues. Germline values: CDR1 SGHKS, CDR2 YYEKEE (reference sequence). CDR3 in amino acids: CASSPRSGLAGLGEQFF. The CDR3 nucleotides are TGTGCCAGCAGCCCCCGCAGCGGACTAGCGGGTCTGGGTGAGCAGTTCTTC.

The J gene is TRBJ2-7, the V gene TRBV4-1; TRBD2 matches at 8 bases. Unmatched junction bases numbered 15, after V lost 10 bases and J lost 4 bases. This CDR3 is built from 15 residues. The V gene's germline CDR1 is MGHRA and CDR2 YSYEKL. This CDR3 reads CATSVVTSGEYEQYF. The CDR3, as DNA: TGCGCCACCTCGGTAGTAACTAGCGGAGAGTACGAGCAGTACTTC.

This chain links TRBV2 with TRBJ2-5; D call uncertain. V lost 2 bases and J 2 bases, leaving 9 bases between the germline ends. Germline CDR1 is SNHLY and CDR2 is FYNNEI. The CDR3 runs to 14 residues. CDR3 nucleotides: TGTGCCAGCAGTGAATCCCACGGACAAGAGACCCAGTACTTC. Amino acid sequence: CASSESHGQETQYF.

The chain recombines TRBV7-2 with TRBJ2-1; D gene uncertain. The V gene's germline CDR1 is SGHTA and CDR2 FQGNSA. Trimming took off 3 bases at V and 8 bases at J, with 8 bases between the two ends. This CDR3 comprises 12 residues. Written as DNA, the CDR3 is TGTGCCAGCAGCTTCGATTACGATGAGCAGTTCTTC. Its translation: CASSFDYDEQFF.

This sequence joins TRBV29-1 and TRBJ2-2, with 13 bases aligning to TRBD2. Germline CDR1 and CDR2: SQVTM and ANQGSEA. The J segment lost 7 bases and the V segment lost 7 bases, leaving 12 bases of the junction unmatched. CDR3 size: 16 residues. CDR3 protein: CSAVEGLAGLSGELFF. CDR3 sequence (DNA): TGCAGCGCTGTAGAGGGACTAGCGGGACTCAGCGGGGAGCTGTTTTTT.

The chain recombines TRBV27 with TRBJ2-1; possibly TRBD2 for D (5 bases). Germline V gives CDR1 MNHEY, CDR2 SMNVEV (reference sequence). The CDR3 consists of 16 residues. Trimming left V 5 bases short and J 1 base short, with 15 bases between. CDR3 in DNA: TGTGCCAGCAGTCGACGTACTAGTTGGTCCTACAATGAGCAGTTCTTC. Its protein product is CASSRRTSWSYNEQFF.

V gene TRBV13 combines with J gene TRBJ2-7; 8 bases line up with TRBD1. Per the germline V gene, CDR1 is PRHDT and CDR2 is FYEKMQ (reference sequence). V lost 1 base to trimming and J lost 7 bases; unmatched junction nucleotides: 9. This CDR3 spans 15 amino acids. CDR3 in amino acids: CASSLVPTGEEEQYF. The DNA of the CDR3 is TGTGCCAGCAGCTTAGTCCCGACAGGGGAAGAAGAGCAGTACTTC.

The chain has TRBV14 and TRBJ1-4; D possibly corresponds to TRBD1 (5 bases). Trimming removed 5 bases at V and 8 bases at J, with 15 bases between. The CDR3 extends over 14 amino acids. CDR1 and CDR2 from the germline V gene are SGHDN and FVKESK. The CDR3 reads CASSTGTLQEKLFF. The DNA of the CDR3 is TGTGCCAGCAGCACCGGGACGTTGCAAGAAAAACTGTTTTTT.

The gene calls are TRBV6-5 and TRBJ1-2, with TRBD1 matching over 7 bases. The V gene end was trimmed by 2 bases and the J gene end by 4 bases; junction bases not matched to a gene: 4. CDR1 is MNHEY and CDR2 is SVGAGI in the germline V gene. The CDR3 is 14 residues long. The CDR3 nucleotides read TGTGCCAGCAGTTACGCTCCAGGGGGCTATGGCTACACCTTC. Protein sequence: CASSYAPGGYGYTF.

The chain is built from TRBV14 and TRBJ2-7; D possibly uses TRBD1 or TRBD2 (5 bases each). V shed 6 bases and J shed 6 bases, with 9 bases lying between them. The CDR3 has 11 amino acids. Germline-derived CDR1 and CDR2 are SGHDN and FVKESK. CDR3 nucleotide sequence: TGTGCCAGCAGAGCCGGGGCCGAGCAGTACTTC. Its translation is CASRAGAEQYF.

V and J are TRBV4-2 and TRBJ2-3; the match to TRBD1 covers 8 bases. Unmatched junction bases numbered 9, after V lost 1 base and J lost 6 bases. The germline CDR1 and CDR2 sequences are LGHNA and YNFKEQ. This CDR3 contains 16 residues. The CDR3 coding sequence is TGTGCCAGCAGCCAAGTTGGACAGGGATTTTCGGATACGCAGTATTTT. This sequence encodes CASSQVGQGFSDTQYF.

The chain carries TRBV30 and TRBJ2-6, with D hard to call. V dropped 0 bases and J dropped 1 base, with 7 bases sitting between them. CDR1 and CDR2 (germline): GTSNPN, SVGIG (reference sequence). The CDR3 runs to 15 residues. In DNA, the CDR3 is TGTGCCTGGAGTGTAATTGTGTCTGGGGCCAACGTCCTGACTTTC. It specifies CAWSVIVSGANVLTF.

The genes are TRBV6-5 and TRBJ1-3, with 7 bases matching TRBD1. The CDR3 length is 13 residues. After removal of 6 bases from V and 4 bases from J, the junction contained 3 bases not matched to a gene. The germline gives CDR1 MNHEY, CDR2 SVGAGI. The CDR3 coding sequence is TGTGCCAGCAGGGGGACAGCCGGAAACACCATATATTTT. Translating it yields CASRGTAGNTIYF.

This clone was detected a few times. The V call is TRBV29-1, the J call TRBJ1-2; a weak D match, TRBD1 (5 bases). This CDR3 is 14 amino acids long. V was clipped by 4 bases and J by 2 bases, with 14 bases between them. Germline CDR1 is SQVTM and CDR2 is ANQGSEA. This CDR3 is CSVVGDSLNYGYTF. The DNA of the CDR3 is TGCAGCGTTGTGGGAGACAGCTTAAACTATGGCTACACCTTC.

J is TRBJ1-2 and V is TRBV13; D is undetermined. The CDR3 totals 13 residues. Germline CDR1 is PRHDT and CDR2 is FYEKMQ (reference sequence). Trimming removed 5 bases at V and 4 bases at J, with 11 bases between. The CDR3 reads CASSPTEGYGYTF. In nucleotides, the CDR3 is TGTGCCAGCAGCCCGACCGAGGGCTATGGCTACACCTTC.